The 25 T cell receptor beta chains below were found in one sample sequenced in a study of cytomegalovirus exposure and HLA in healthy donors. PCR was performed using 60 Vbeta and 13 Jbeta primers. Repertoires were generated with immunoSEQ multiplex PCR, while TCRdb's copy carries only in-frame clones and drops some. Among 100,000 or so clones, around 64% were seen once, and the ten largest hold around 1.9%. The sample was PBMCs. The receptors were sampled from a young man in good health and CMV-seronegative.

The chain uses TRBV28 and TRBJ1-2; the D is unclear. V was pared by 5 bases and J by 10 bases, with 8 bases between. There are 10 residues in the CDR3. Germline loops: CDR1 MDHEN, CDR2 SYDVKM. In DNA, the CDR3 is TGTGCCAGCAGTCAGTTTGACTACACCTTC. Protein sequence: CASSQFDYTF.

In nucleotides, the CDR3 is TGTGCCAGCAGAGAAGGGACAGGGGGCAACACCATATATTTT. Amino acids: CASREGTGGNTIYF. This rearrangement joins TRBV7-2 to TRBJ1-3, with 12 bases fitting TRBD1. The CDR3 loop spans 14 amino acids. Germline V gene data show CDR1 as SGHTA and CDR2 as FQGNSA. V shed 6 bases and J 7 bases; nucleotides not matched to a gene: 4.

The rearrangement uses TRBV7-2 and TRBJ2-5, with 9 bases aligning to TRBD2. V was clipped by 4 bases and J by 5 bases; unmatched bases: 11. The CDR3 is 16 amino acids. Germline values: CDR1 SGHTA, CDR2 FQGNSA. CDR3 protein: CASSSRLAGGPETQYF. The CDR3 nucleotides are TGTGCCAGCAGCTCCCGATTGGCGGGAGGGCCGGAGACCCAGTACTTC.

This clone showed up just a few times. V usage is TRBV6-1 and J usage is TRBJ2-1; the match to TRBD1 covers 9 bases. The V gene's germline CDR1 is MNHNS and CDR2 SASEGT. The length of the CDR3 is 16 residues. V was clipped by 3 bases and J by 7 bases; unmatched bases: 10. Here the CDR3 reads CASSDMIGQGLNEQFF. CDR3 DNA sequence: TGTGCCAGCAGTGACATGATAGGACAGGGGTTGAATGAGCAGTTCTTC.

In this sample, this clone turned up once. The J gene is TRBJ2-7, the V gene TRBV27, with D possibly TRBD1 on 6 matching bases. Germline CDR1 MNHEY, CDR2 SMNVEV (reference sequence). CDR3 length: 14 amino acids. Trimming stripped 1 base from V and 3 bases from J, with 10 bases between. The CDR3 loop is CASSLLAGVYEQYF. DNA for the CDR3: TGTGCCAGCAGTTTATTGGCAGGGGTCTACGAGCAGTACTTC.

V is TRBV4-2 and J is TRBJ2-1; 14 bases are shared with TRBD2. The V gene end was trimmed by 5 bases and the J gene end by 7 bases; junction bases not matched to a gene: 13. The germline CDR1 and CDR2 sequences are LGHNA and YNFKEQ. CDR3 length: 18 amino acids. Written as DNA, the CDR3 is TGTGCCAGCAGCTCGGGACTAGCGGGGGTCCTCCTAAATAATGAGCAGTTCTTC. Amino acids: CASSSGLAGVLLNNEQFF.

CDR3 in DNA: TGTGCCAGCAGGGGTAGCGGGAGCACAGATACGCAGTATTTT. Residues: CASRGSGSTDTQYF. The J gene is TRBJ2-3, the V gene TRBV11-2; TRBD2 agrees at 7 bases. The ends lost 6 bases at V and 0 bases at J; junction bases unmatched: 3. This CDR3 region has 14 residues. The germline V gene has CDR1 SGHAT and CDR2 FQNNGV.

This clone turned up a few times. This chain connects TRBV19 to TRBJ1-5; D is uncertain. The germline gives CDR1 LNHDA, CDR2 SQIVND (reference sequence). Trimming removed 10 bases from V and 3 bases from J, with 10 bases in between. The length of the CDR3 is 12 residues. CDR3 region: CANQCLNQPQHF. Here the CDR3 DNA reads TGTGCCAACCAGTGCCTCAATCAGCCCCAGCATTTT. The complete variable domain, with remaining parts taken from reference TRBV19 and TRBJ1-5, reads DGGITQSPKYLFRKEGQNVTLSCEQNLNHDAMYWYRQDPGQGLRLIYYSQIVNDFQKGDIAEGYSVSREKKESFPLTVTSAQKNPTAFYLCANQCLNQPQHFGDGTRLSIL.

This clone has only a few counts. V and J are TRBV5-4 and TRBJ2-7; TRBD2 is a possible D gene (6 bases). The germline CDR1 and CDR2 sequences are SGHNT and YYREEE (reference sequence). Trimming shortened V by 0 bases and J by 0 bases, and 19 bases separated the two germline ends. The CDR3 sequence is 18 residues long. The CDR3 loop is CASSLGGGTRRSSYEQYF. CDR3 sequence (DNA): TGTGCCAGCAGCTTGGGTGGGGGGACTCGAAGGAGCTCCTACGAGCAGTACTTC.

The chain has TRBV27 and TRBJ1-1; D gene unclear. This CDR3 region has 15 residues. The V gene's germline CDR1 is MNHEY and CDR2 SMNVEV (reference sequence). Trimming removed 0 bases from V and 4 bases from J, with 12 bases in between. The CDR3 is CASSLSPGVGTEAFF. The DNA of the CDR3 is TGTGCCAGCAGTTTATCCCCAGGCGTGGGCACTGAAGCTTTCTTT.

The V gene is TRBV6-5, the J gene TRBJ2-7, with a weak D call TRBD1 (6 bases). V shed 6 bases and J shed 0 bases, with 9 bases lying between them. The CDR3 runs to 13 residues. Germline values: CDR1 MNHEY, CDR2 SVGAGI. CDR3 sequence reads: CASRTGPSYEQYF. CDR3 bases: TGTGCCAGCAGGACAGGTCCCTCCTACGAGCAGTACTTC.

The CDR3 DNA reads TGTGCCAGCAGAAACCGGGACAGGGATCCTGGCTACACCTTC. It encodes CASRNRDRDPGYTF. The V call is TRBV2, the J call TRBJ1-2; 9 bases agree with TRBD1. The CDR3 has 14 residues. Per the germline V gene, CDR1 is SNHLY and CDR2 is FYNNEI. Trimming at V came to 6 bases and at J to 7 bases, leaving 9 bases not matched to a gene.

There are a few counts of this clone. The gene calls are TRBV6-6 and TRBJ2-5; 8 nucleotides align to TRBD1. This CDR3 is built from 15 residues. CDR1 MNHNY and CDR2 SVGAGI come from the germline V gene (reference sequence). V shed 4 bases and J 5 bases; nucleotides not matched to a gene: 9. The CDR3 nucleotides are TGTGCCAGCAGTTCCTACGAAAGACAGGGGGAGACCCAGTACTTC. It is translated as CASSSYERQGETQYF.

This clone was detected only once. V is TRBV30 and J is TRBJ1-6; D is unclear. CDR3 length: 16 residues. V lost 5 bases and J lost 3, with 17 bases in between. Germline-derived CDR1 and CDR2 are GTSNPN and SVGIG (reference sequence). CDR3 nucleotide sequence: TGTGCCTGGTGTAAACAATACGGGGACTATAATTCACCCCTCCACTTT. As protein: CAWCKQYGDYNSPLHF.

There are a few counts of this clone. The chain has TRBV5-4 and TRBJ2-3; the match to TRBD2 covers 11 bases. The CDR3 is made up of 14 amino acids. The V gene end was trimmed by 4 bases and the J gene end by 7 bases; junction bases not matched to a gene: 5. Germline CDR1 reads SGHNT; CDR2 reads YYREEE (reference sequence). The CDR3 loop reads CASSEGTSGYTQYF. The CDR3 DNA follows: TGTGCCAGCAGCGAAGGGACTAGCGGTTATACGCAGTATTTT.

The gene calls are TRBV7-8 and TRBJ2-7; a possible D gene is TRBD1 (5 bases). This CDR3 spans 14 amino acids. The V end lost 1 base, the J end lost 3 bases, and 10 bases lay between the germline ends. Germline V gives CDR1 SGHVS, CDR2 FQNEAQ. In DNA, the CDR3 is TGTGCCAGCAGCTTAGGCACAGGAAACTACGAGCAGTACTTC. Protein sequence: CASSLGTGNYEQYF.

The chain links TRBV28 to TRBJ1-1, with TRBD1 matching over 8 bases. From germline, CDR1 is MDHEN and CDR2 SYDVKM. CDR3 length equals 19 residues. V lost 3 bases and J lost 0; bases outside the gene matches: 15. The CDR3 sequence is CASSLLLSGTGILNTEAFF. CDR3 nucleotides: TGTGCCAGCAGTTTGCTCCTTTCCGGGACAGGAATTTTGAACACTGAAGCTTTCTTT.

The chain couples TRBV19 to TRBJ1-1, with D perhaps matching TRBD1 (6 bases). Trimming left V 3 bases short and J 3 bases short, with 17 bases between. The germline V gene encodes CDR1 LNHDA and CDR2 SQIVND (reference sequence). The CDR3 runs 16 residues. This chain's CDR3 is CASSMEGGGGHTEAFF. As DNA, the CDR3 is TGTGCCAGTAGTATGGAAGGAGGGGGGGGGCACACTGAAGCTTTCTTT.

This clone was seen a handful of times. The gene calls are TRBV18 and TRBJ1-1; D uncertain. The CDR3 length is 13 residues. The V and J ends lost 2 bases and 0 bases respectively, with 4 bases between them. Per the germline V gene, CDR1 is KGHSH and CDR2 is LQKENI. This chain's CDR3 is CASSPEMNTEAFF. DNA of the CDR3: TGTGCCAGCTCACCAGAGATGAACACTGAAGCTTTCTTT.

The chain uses TRBV19 and TRBJ1-1, with TRBD1 identical over 8 bases. Per germline, CDR1 LNHDA and CDR2 SQIVND (reference sequence). The CDR3 consists of 14 residues. Losses at the gene ends were 6 bases for V and 5 bases for J; bases not matched to a gene: 8. CDR3 nucleotide sequence: TGTGCCAGTAGGATGACAGGGGAGGAGACTGAAGCTTTCTTT. Its protein is CASRMTGEETEAFF.

This chain links TRBV7-3 with TRBJ2-7; D gene uncertain. Germline V gene data show CDR1 as SGHTA and CDR2 as FQGTGA. The V and J ends lost 3 bases and 3 bases respectively, with 9 bases between them. This CDR3 contains 13 residues. CDR3 coding DNA: TGTGCCAGCAGCTTTGCGGTCTTCTACGAGCAGTACTTC. This encodes CASSFAVFYEQYF. Supplemented by reference TRBV7-3 and TRBJ2-7, the full variable domain reads GAGVSQTPSNKVTEKGKYVELRCDPISGHTALYWYRQSLGQGPEFLIYFQGTGAADDSGLPNDRFFAVRPEGSVSTLKIQRTERGDSAVYLCASSFAVFYEQYFGPGTRLTVT.

This clone occurred a few times. The V gene is TRBV5-1, the J gene TRBJ1-6; the D gene is possibly TRBD1 (6 bases). This CDR3 spans 15 amino acids. Deletions cut 4 bases from V and 10 bases from J, with 18 bases between. Germline values: CDR1 SGHRS, CDR2 YFSETQ. The CDR3 DNA follows: TGCGCCAGCAGCCTGACAGGCGCCATTGGATCACCCCTCCACTTT. Encoded protein: CASSLTGAIGSPLHF.

This rearrangement joins TRBV19 to TRBJ1-1, with D unclear. CDR1 LNHDA and CDR2 SQIVND come from the germline V gene (reference sequence). CDR3 size: 13 residues. V was clipped by 4 bases and J by 3 bases, with 9 bases between them. CDR3 residues: CASSNKGDTEAFF. The CDR3 nucleotides are TGTGCCAGTAGTAATAAGGGAGACACTGAAGCTTTCTTT.

This clone was counted a few times. The chain has TRBV6-5 and TRBJ2-3; tentative D call: TRBD2 (6 bases). CDR1 is MNHEY, CDR2 SVGAGI, per germline. The CDR3 contains 14 residues. V was shortened by 5 bases and J by 0 bases, with 9 bases between the two germline ends. The DNA for the CDR3 is TGTGCCAGCAGTCTAGGGACTAGCACAGATACGCAGTATTTT. Its protein product is CASSLGTSTDTQYF.

The J gene is TRBJ2-7, the V gene TRBV5-1; D call uncertain. The CDR3 has 13 residues. The germline V gene has CDR1 SGHRS and CDR2 YFSETQ. V was clipped by 0 bases and J by 3 bases, with 7 bases between them. CDR3 in amino acids: CASSLVVGYEQYF. CDR3 nucleotides: TGCGCCAGCAGCTTGGTCGTCGGCTACGAGCAGTACTTC.